The subject of this entry is one TCR beta chain. This clonotype was counted only a few times. Which antigen it targets is not known. No base quality values were provided; no much bigger clone lies one nucleotide off. These data come from a study of human T cells and chemical hapten exposure (dated by TCRdb to about 2021). About the full investigation: For sensitization, 2% DPC in acetone was applied to a roughly 2 cm by roughly 2 cm area of upper inner arm skin. The libraries were sequenced as a pool, and the TCR yield per sample differed mostly because of small variations in library volumes within the pool. Throughout the approximately 25-week study period, patients were also given weekly therapeutic DPC doses on the scalp. The study tracked peripheral blood TCR repertoire changes in vivo during primary and secondary sensitization to the hapten diphenylcyclopropenone (DPC) in alopecia patients. Patch testing was done on the upper back using Finn chambers containing 0.01% DPC, and results were scored after 6 days according to International Contact Dermatitis Research Group standards. The mostly female patient cohort included alopecia areata with under or over 50% scalp involvement, alopecia totalis and alopecia universalis. Blood samples were taken from patients before sensitization (week 0) and at 2, 6 and about 24 weeks after DPC sensitization. Twenty-nine alopecia patients gave blood for TCR sequencing at one to four time points (pre-sensitization, 2, 6 and 24 weeks).

Results and caveats for the whole study, not just this receptor: Because all patients had alopecia, a presumed autoimmune disease, the immune response of the patients might differ from that of healthy individuals. The number of PT1 expanded TCRs positively correlated with patch test score, significant at thresholds 8, 16 and 32 but not 4. After repeated subsampling, the strength of the expansion versus patch-test correlation and the threshold at which it became significant changed. Compared with pre-sensitization or healthy control sets, expanded TCRs formed significantly more large CDR3 similarity clusters, which is consistent with antigen-driven responses. The number of TCRs above 1 in 1000 frequency did not change with DPC sensitization; there was no evidence of global repertoire structure alterations.

The meaning of the sample's time point label: patch test 2, 6 weeks after DPC sensitization. The treatment or condition label on this specimen signifies: therapeutic diphenylcyclopropenone sensitization with weekly scalp DPC. Blood at each patch-test visit was drawn before the patch test was applied. Patients were eligible if aged 18 to 70, diagnosed with alopecia and judged suitable for DPC therapy, and pregnant patients were excluded. Unfractionated whole blood was collected in Tempus Blood RNA tubes, and total RNA was extracted from that blood. The method behind the library was RACE. This sample was sequenced with a NextSeq 500. During library preparation, unique molecular identifiers were attached to individual cDNA molecules so that TCRs could be counted quantitatively and reproducibly. From each blood RNA sample, both TCR alpha and TCR beta chains were sequenced. Per the original workflow: The median number of TCRs per sample was 95,638, ranging from roughly 23,224 to 690,600. The Decombinator software suite was used to annotate the V, J and CDR3 of the TCR reads. For PS versus PT1 abundance plots, all samples were subsampled to the same number of TCRs (28,000). TCRs were defined as expanded if absent before sensitization and observed at least eight times at the 2-week time point. The raw public reads went through TCRdb reprocessing: fastp at Q25, MiXCR clone calling, in-frame beta chains kept. For every CDR3 protein sequence, its rows merge into one entry that carries the most common genes and DNA. For this entry, the V and J calls and clone size follow TCRdb and not the study's own pipeline. The sample has approximately 97,000 distinct CDR3 sequences on record, 11% of them singletons. The ten largest clones take up 2.5% to 4% of the sample.

The germline V gene yields SGDLS for CDR1 and YYNGEE for CDR2. Cut back by 3 bases and 1 base, the V and J ends lie 8 bases apart. The CDR3 runs 15 residues from the cysteine to the phenylalanine. Of all the DNA, just the CDR3 is kept, 45 bases in frame from base 1. The material was whole blood, obtained in connection with sensitization to the hapten diphenylcyclopropenone (DPC). This chain joins TRBV9 to TRBJ2-6; there is no confident call for the D gene. The TCR originated in a woman in her 40s with alopecia areata. Some clones in this sample may be carry-over from other donors' samples. The CDR3 protein: CASSEMASGANVLTF. In nucleotides, the sequence is TGTGCCAGCAGCGAGATGGCGTCTGGGGCCAACGTCCTGACTTTC.